The 25 T cell receptor beta chains in this list originate from one sample, sequenced in a study of human T cells and chemical hapten exposure. From the RACE reads, TCRdb called clonotypes with MiXCR, one entry per CDR3 protein. In the table there are just over 95,000 distinct CDR3 sequences, roughly 27% of which are singletons. Sample time point: patch test 3, about 24 weeks after DPC sensitization. Treatment defined: therapeutic diphenylcyclopropenone sensitization with weekly scalp DPC. Source: whole blood, taken in connection with sensitization to the hapten diphenylcyclopropenone (DPC). The receptors here all came from a middle-aged man with alopecia areata. Some clones in this sample may be carry-over from other donors' samples.

In this sample, this clonotype turned up a few times. V and J are TRBV30 and TRBJ2-7; tentatively, D is TRBD1 (6 bases). Trimming took off 4 bases at V and 2 bases at J, with 9 bases between the two ends. Looked up from germline, CDR1 is GTSNPN and CDR2 is SVGIG (reference sequence). This CDR3 is 12 amino acids long. The CDR3 here is CAWKQGTYEQYF. The CDR3 bases are TGTGCCTGGAAACAGGGCACCTACGAGCAGTACTTC. Full variable domain (missing parts from reference TRBV30 and TRBJ2-7): SQTIHQWPATLVQPVGSPLSLECTVEGTSNPNLYWYRQAAGRGLQLLFYSVGIGQISSEVPQNLSASRPQDRQFILSSKKLLLSDSGFYLCAWKQGTYEQYFGPGTRLTVT.

V usage is TRBV20-1 and J usage is TRBJ1-4, with a weak D call TRBD1 (6 bases). V shed 6 bases and J shed 10 bases, with 18 bases lying between them. The CDR3 extends over 13 amino acids. The germline gives CDR1 DFQATT, CDR2 SNEGSKA (reference sequence). CDR3 sequence: CSARGPRVGKLFF. CDR3 nucleotide sequence: TGCAGTGCCCGGGGGCCTCGCGTCGGAAAACTGTTTTTT.

The chain links TRBV6-6 to TRBJ2-7, with D uncertain. Looked up from germline, CDR1 is MNHNY and CDR2 is SVGAGI (reference sequence). V was cut by 7 bases and J by 6 bases, with 13 bases left in between. This CDR3 comprises 12 residues. The CDR3, as DNA: TGTGCCAGCACCCAACAACGTGGCGAGCAGTACTTC. It codes for CASTQQRGEQYF.

The table lists this clonotype with a few counts. The chain recombines TRBV18 with TRBJ1-1, with D possibly TRBD1 on 5 matching bases. Germline-derived CDR1 and CDR2 are KGHSH and LQKENI. The CDR3 is made up of 15 amino acids. V lost 5 bases and J lost 0, with 13 bases in between. CDR3 coding DNA: TGTGCCAGCTCAACCTCGACAGCCATGAACACTGAAGCTTTCTTT. It is translated as CASSTSTAMNTEAFF.

The CDR3, as DNA: TGTGCCAGCAGCCAGATCTCTAGCGGGAGGGAAAACATTCAGTACTTC. This codes for CASSQISSGRENIQYF. The rearrangement links TRBV6-5 to TRBJ2-4; 12 bases agree with TRBD2. Germline V gene sequence: CDR1 MNHEY, CDR2 SVGAGI. The trim removed 6 bases at V and 5 bases at J, leaving 8 bases unmatched. The CDR3 contains 16 residues.

This clonotype has a handful of counts. This rearrangement joins TRBV20-1 to TRBJ1-6; 7 positions agree with TRBD1. This CDR3 has 19 residues. Germline assignment: CDR1 DFQATT and CDR2 SNEGSKA (reference sequence). V lost 4 bases, J lost 0 bases, and 15 bases stayed unmatched. CDR3 loop: CSAKWTGRQSSSYNSPLHF. The CDR3 coding sequence is TGCAGTGCTAAATGGACAGGCCGCCAATCAAGCTCCTATAATTCACCCCTCCACTTT.

The chain joins TRBV2 to TRBJ1-6, with unresolved D. Germline CDR1 reads SNHLY; CDR2 reads FYNNEI. The V gene lost 4 bases and the J gene lost 9 bases, with 13 bases spanning the gap. The CDR3 contains 14 residues. CDR3 nucleotide sequence: TGTGCCAGCAGTGGAACCAGGAGTGGTTCACCCCTCCACTTT. Protein: CASSGTRSGSPLHF.

The chain is built from TRBV20-1 and TRBJ2-2; D is undetermined. The germline CDR1 and CDR2 sequences are DFQATT and SNEGSKA (reference sequence). The CDR3 totals 15 residues. Trimming cost V 2 bases and J 2 bases, with 12 bases left between them. Here the CDR3 DNA reads TGCAGTGCTAGACCTGGTGGCGTTAACACCGGGGAGCTGTTTTTT. Translating gives CSARPGGVNTGELFF.

The J gene is TRBJ2-3, the V gene TRBV27; TRBD2 aligns across 11 bases. The V gene's germline CDR1 is MNHEY and CDR2 SMNVEV (reference sequence). Germline trimming cut 5 bases from V and 2 bases from J; bases unmatched to any gene: 6. The CDR3 runs 16 residues. CDR3 DNA sequence: TGTGCCAGCAGTCACGGGACTAGCGGAACCACAGATACGCAGTATTTT. Its protein is CASSHGTSGTTDTQYF.

This clonotype was counted ten times or more. The chain joins TRBV25-1 to TRBJ2-2; 9 bases map to TRBD2. Germline assignment: CDR1 MGHDK and CDR2 SYGVNS. This CDR3 has 14 amino acids. Losses at the gene ends were 4 bases for V and 3 bases for J; bases not matched to a gene: 0. The CDR3 coding sequence is TGTGCCAGCAGTGGGACTAGCGACACCGGGGAGCTGTTTTTT. Translating it yields CASSGTSDTGELFF.

The J gene is TRBJ1-1, the V gene TRBV28, with D maybe TRBD1 (6 bases). The CDR3 consists of 14 residues. CDR1 and CDR2 (germline): MDHEN, SYDVKM. The V end was cut by 6 bases, the J end by 5 bases, with 16 bases between. The CDR3 region is CASREQGRGTEAFF. The CDR3 DNA reads TGTGCCAGCAGAGAACAGGGCAGGGGAACTGAAGCTTTCTTT. Drawing the rest from reference TRBV28 and TRBJ1-1, the complete variable domain is DVKVTQSSRYLVKRTGEKVFLECVQDMDHENMFWYRQDPGLGLRLIYFSYDVKMKEKGDIPEGYSVSREKKERFSLILESASTNQTSMYLCASREQGRGTEAFFGQGTRLTVV.

This clonotype was seen more than once but under ten times. J is TRBJ2-3 and V is TRBV28; a possible D gene is TRBD1 (6 bases). This CDR3 is built from 14 residues. Germline V gene lookup returns CDR1 MDHEN and CDR2 SYDVKM. The V end was cut by 0 bases, the J end by 6 bases, with 10 bases between. CDR3 bases: TGTGCCAGCAGTTTATGGGGGGCGCGGGATACGCAGTATTTT. This sequence encodes CASSLWGARDTQYF.

This sequence joins TRBV6-6 and TRBJ1-1; D is unclear. V was clipped by 8 bases and J by 0 bases, with 10 bases between them. CDR3 length equals 13 residues. The V gene's germline CDR1 is MNHNY and CDR2 SVGAGI (reference sequence). The chain's CDR3 is CASRPPVNTEAFF. Here the CDR3 DNA reads TGTGCCAGCCGACCCCCAGTGAACACTGAAGCTTTCTTT.

The V and J genes are TRBV5-1 and TRBJ2-3; no reliable D call. With 0 bases removed from V and 6 bases from J, the gap between germline ends came to 2 bases. Per the germline V gene, CDR1 is SGHRS and CDR2 is YFSETQ. The CDR3 sequence is 11 residues long. CDR3 nucleotide sequence: TGCGCCAGCAGCTTGGACGATACGCAGTATTTT. It is translated as CASSLDDTQYF.

This clonotype appeared many times. V usage is TRBV7-9 and J usage is TRBJ1-5; D is possibly TRBD1 (5 bases). The CDR3 is 13 residues long. The germline V and J ends were trimmed by 6 bases and 4 bases, with 10 bases remaining between them. Germline V gene lookup returns CDR1 SEHNR and CDR2 FQNEAQ (reference sequence). The CDR3 bases are TGTGCCAGCAGTAGGCAGGGAAATCAGCCCCAGCATTTT. This sequence encodes CASSRQGNQPQHF.

This clonotype was found once. The chain couples TRBV13 to TRBJ2-3; TRBD2 is a possible D gene (5 bases). Trimming pared 5 bases from V and 6 bases from J, leaving 21 bases between. The CDR3 spans 16 residues. CDR1 PRHDT and CDR2 FYEKMQ come from the germline V gene (reference sequence). The CDR3: CASSPPTGSAYDTQYF. The CDR3 nucleotides read TGTGCCAGCAGCCCCCCGACGGGGTCGGCGTACGATACGCAGTATTTT.

This chain uses TRBV4-3 with TRBJ2-3; 10 nucleotides align to TRBD1. The CDR3 spans 16 residues. Germline-derived CDR1 and CDR2 are LGHNA and YSLEER. V shed 4 bases and J 6 bases; nucleotides not matched to a gene: 10. The DNA for the CDR3 is TGCGCCAGCAGCCGAGGGGACAGGGGTCCCTGGGATACGCAGTATTTT. Protein: CASSRGDRGPWDTQYF.

This clonotype turned up a few times. This chain uses TRBV7-9 with TRBJ2-1, with D maybe TRBD1 (5 bases). The CDR3 has 16 residues. The germline CDR1 and CDR2 sequences are SEHNR and FQNEAQ (reference sequence). Trimming left V 1 base short and J 2 bases short, with 12 bases between. The DNA for the CDR3 is TGTGCCAGCAGCTTAGGGTGGCAGGGAACCTACAATGAGCAGTTCTTC. This translates into CASSLGWQGTYNEQFF.

The J gene is TRBJ1-4, the V gene TRBV4-2; D gene ambiguous. Per germline, CDR1 LGHNA and CDR2 YNFKEQ. The CDR3 is 16 residues long. Trimming left V 2 bases short and J 0 bases short, with 10 bases between. CDR3 nucleotides: TGTGCCAGCAGCCAACGAGGGAGCGCAACTAATGAAAAACTGTTTTTT. This codes for CASSQRGSATNEKLFF.

This CDR3 is CASSVNTGNTGELFF. As DNA, the CDR3 is TGTGCCAGCAGTGTAAACACAGGGAACACCGGGGAGCTGTTTTTT. The chain carries TRBV28 and TRBJ2-2, with a possible D match to TRBD1 (5 bases). The CDR3 length is 15 residues. Trimming cost V 5 bases and J 1 base, with 11 bases left between them. Germline assignment: CDR1 MDHEN and CDR2 SYDVKM.

This clonotype was observed a few times. V and J are TRBV20-1 and TRBJ2-3; TRBD2 agrees at 8 bases. In germline, CDR1 is DFQATT, CDR2 SNEGSKA (reference sequence). V was clipped by 1 base and J by 6 bases; unmatched bases: 9. This CDR3 spans 15 amino acids. CDR3 residues: CSARGRGLAMDTQYF. CDR3 in DNA: TGCAGTGCTAGAGGGCGAGGACTAGCAATGGATACGCAGTATTTT.

There are a few counts of this clonotype. The chain has TRBV28 and TRBJ1-3; 8 nucleotides agree with TRBD1. V lost 4 bases and J lost 6; bases outside the gene matches: 5. In germline, CDR1 is MDHEN, CDR2 SYDVKM. The CDR3 sequence is 14 residues long. This CDR3 is CASSSDREINTIYF. CDR3 DNA sequence: TGTGCCAGCAGTTCGGACAGGGAGATAAACACCATATATTTT.

V usage is TRBV5-1 and J usage is TRBJ2-6; perhaps TRBD1 as D (5 bases). This CDR3 has 17 amino acids. The germline CDR1 and CDR2 sequences are SGHRS and YFSETQ. The ends were cut back, 5 bases at V and 2 bases at J, with 17 bases in the middle. This CDR3 reads CASSEGVGATGANVLTF. CDR3 bases: TGCGCCAGCAGTGAAGGGGTAGGGGCGACTGGGGCCAACGTCCTGACTTTC.

The chain has TRBV5-1 and TRBJ2-7, with no clear D. From germline, CDR1 is SGHRS and CDR2 YFSETQ. Trimming took off 4 bases at V and 6 bases at J, with 11 bases between the two ends. This CDR3 comprises 12 residues. For the CDR3, the DNA is TGCGCCAGCAGCCGCGACATTTCCGAGCAGTACTTC. It translates to CASSRDISEQYF. Based on the CDR3 plus reference TRBV5-1 and TRBJ2-7, the full variable domain is KAGVTQTPRYLIKTRGQQVTLSCSPISGHRSVSWYQQTPGQGLQFLFEYFSETQRNKGNFPGRFSGRQFSNSRSEMNVSTLELGDSALYLCASSRDISEQYFGPGTRLTVT.

Ten or more counts support this clonotype. One end of the junction varies from germline; a read error may be responsible. The chain joins TRBV29-1 to TRBJ2-3; D possibly uses TRBD1 or TRBD2 (5 bases each). The CDR3 length is 13 residues. Germline CDR1 is SQVTM and CDR2 is ANQGSEA. As DNA, the CDR3 is TGCAGCGTGGAAGGGGAGAGCACAGATACGCAGTATTTT. Its translation is CSVEGESTDTQYF.